These T cell receptor beta chains were read from a single sample in a study of shared clonotypes between healthy human individuals. TCRdb's copy holds only in-frame clones and misses some; the assay was immunoSEQ multiplex PCR. The sample shows about 320,000 clones, roughly 87% of them seen only once. The sequenced sample consisted of memory CD8+ T cells sorted from blood. The receptor source for this set is a man in his late teens or twenties in good health. Both conserved end residues are part of each CDR3. Size values are once, few and many counts, or a class for expanded clones, and some rows have none.

abundance	v_gene	j_gene	CDR3aa
-	TRBV11-2	TRBJ2-7	CASSNRDRGPEQYF
-	TRBV4-1	TRBJ2-5	CASSQGTGRLYQETQYF
-	TRBV29-1	TRBJ2-7	CSVAKIYGEVSYEQYF
-	TRBV27	TRBJ2-7	CASSHTPRRAPYEQYF
-	TRBV30	TRBJ1-4	CAWSEAGTVGEKLFF
-	TRBV6-6	TRBJ1-2	CASRGGGPYGYTF
-	TRBV2	TRBJ2-7	CASNPGRGTTFYEQYF
few	TRBV27	TRBJ2-7	CASSSLWDSYYEQYF
-	TRBV28	TRBJ2-7	CASSPGQGYYEQYF
-	TRBV30	TRBJ2-7	CAWSGGGEQYF
-	TRBV19	TRBJ1-6	CASSSRESSYNSPLHF
-	TRBV27	TRBJ2-3	CASSLGAGGPADTQYF
-	TRBV28	TRBJ2-3	CASSLRGLGYTQYF
-	TRBV27	TRBJ2-3	CASSYLAGGTDTQYF
once	TRBV9	TRBJ2-7	CASSVGGSSYEQYF
-	TRBV11-2	TRBJ2-7	CASSLRGDRTYEQYF
-	TRBV27	TRBJ1-6	CASSPVGGNSPLHF
-	TRBV4-3	TRBJ1-1	CASSHTGLRVAFF
-	TRBV5-4	TRBJ1-1	CASSRVTGMNTEAFF
-	TRBV29-1	TRBJ2-1	CSVDGVRSYNEQFF